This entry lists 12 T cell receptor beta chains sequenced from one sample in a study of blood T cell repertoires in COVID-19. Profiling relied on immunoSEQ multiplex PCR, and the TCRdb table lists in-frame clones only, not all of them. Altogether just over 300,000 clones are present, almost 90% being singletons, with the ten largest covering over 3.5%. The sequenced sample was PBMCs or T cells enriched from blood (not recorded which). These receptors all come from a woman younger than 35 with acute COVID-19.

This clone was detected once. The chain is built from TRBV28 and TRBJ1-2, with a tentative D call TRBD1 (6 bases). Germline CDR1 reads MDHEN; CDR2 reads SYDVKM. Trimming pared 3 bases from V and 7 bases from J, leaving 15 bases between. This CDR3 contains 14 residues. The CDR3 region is CASSFRGGAGGYTF. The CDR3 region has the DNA TGTGCCAGCAGTTTTAGAGGGGGGGCGGGTGGCTACACCTTC.

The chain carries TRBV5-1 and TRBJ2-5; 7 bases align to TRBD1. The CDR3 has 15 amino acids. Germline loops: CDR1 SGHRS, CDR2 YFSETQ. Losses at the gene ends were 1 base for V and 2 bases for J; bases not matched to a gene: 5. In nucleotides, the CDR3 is TGCGCCAGCAGCTTGATCCCGGGACAGCAAGAGACCCAGTACTTC. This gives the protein CASSLIPGQQETQYF.

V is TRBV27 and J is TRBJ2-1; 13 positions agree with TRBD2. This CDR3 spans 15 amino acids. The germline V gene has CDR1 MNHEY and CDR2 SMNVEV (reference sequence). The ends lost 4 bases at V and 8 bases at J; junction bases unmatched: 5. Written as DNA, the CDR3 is TGTGCCAGCAGTTCCGGACTAGCGGGGGTATATGAGCAGTTCTTC. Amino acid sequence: CASSSGLAGVYEQFF.

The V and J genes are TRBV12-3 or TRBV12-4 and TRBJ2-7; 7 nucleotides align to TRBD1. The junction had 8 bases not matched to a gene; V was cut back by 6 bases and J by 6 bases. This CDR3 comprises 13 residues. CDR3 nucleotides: TGTGCCAGCAGCCCGACAGGGTATGCCGAGCAGTACTTC. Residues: CASSPTGYAEQYF.

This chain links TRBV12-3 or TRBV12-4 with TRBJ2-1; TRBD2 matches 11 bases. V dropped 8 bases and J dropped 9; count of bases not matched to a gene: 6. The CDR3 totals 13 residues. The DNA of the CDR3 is TGTGCCAGCTGGGAAGGGACTAGCGGTGAGCAGTTCTTC. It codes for CASWEGTSGEQFF.

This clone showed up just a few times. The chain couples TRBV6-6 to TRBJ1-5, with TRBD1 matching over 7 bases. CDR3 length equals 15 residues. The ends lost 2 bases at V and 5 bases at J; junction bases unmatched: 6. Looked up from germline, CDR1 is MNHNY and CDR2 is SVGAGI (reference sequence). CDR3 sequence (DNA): TGTGCCAGCAGTTACCAGGACAGGCTATATCAGCCCCAGCATTTT. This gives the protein CASSYQDRLYQPQHF.

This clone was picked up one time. The CDR3 loop is CASSRDSDRNEQFF. In nucleotides, the CDR3 is TGTGCCAGCTCACGGGACAGCGACCGCAATGAGCAGTTCTTC. The V call is TRBV18, the J call TRBJ2-1; 7 bases are shared with TRBD1. Losses at the gene ends were 4 bases for V and 6 bases for J; bases not matched to a gene: 6. In germline, CDR1 is KGHSH, CDR2 LQKENI. This CDR3 contains 14 residues.

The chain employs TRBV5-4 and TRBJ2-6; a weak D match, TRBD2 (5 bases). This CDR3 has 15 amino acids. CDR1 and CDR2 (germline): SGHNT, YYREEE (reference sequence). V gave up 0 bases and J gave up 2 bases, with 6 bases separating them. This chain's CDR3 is CASSLGGTGANVLTF. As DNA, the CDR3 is TGTGCCAGCAGCTTGGGAGGGACTGGGGCCAACGTCCTGACTTTC.

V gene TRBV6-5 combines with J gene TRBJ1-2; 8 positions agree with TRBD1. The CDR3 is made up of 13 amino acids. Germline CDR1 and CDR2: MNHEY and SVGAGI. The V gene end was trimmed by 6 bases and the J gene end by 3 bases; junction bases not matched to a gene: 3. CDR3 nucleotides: TGTGCCAGCAGGCCGGGACAGGACTATGGCTACACCTTC. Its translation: CASRPGQDYGYTF.

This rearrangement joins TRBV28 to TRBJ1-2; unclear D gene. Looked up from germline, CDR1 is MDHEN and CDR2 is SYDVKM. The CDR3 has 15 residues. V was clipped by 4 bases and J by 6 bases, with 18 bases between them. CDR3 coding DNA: TGTGCCAGCAGTTCCCTTTCAGGAGGTCCGGATGGCTACACCTTC. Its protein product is CASSSLSGGPDGYTF.

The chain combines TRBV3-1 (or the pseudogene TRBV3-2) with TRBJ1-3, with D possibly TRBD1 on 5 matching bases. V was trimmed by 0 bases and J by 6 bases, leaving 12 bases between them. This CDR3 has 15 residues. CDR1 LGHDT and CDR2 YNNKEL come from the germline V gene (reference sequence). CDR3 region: CASSQEGRALNTIYF. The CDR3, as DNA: TGTGCCAGCAGCCAAGAGGGCAGGGCCCTAAACACCATATATTTT.

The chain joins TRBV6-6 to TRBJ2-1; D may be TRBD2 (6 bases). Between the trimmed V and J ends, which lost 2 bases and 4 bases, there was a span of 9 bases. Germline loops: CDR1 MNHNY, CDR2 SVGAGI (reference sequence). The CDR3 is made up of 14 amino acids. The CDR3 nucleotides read TGTGCCAGCAGTTACCAGCGGGCTTACAATGAGCAGTTCTTC. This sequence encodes CASSYQRAYNEQFF.